These 10 T cell receptor beta chains were sequenced from one sample in a study of cytomegalovirus exposure and HLA in healthy donors. Sequencing used immunoSEQ multiplex PCR; TCRdb keeps in-frame clones, though not all of them. Here the sample spans a few hundred thousand clones, over 70% being singletons. Sequencing input: PBMCs. The receptors stem from a woman under 40 in good health and CMV-seropositive.

CDR3 DNA sequence: TGTGCCAGCAGTTCAGGGTTCAGCTCCTACGAGCAGTACTTC. Residues: CASSSGFSSYEQYF. The genes are TRBV27 and TRBJ2-7, with D perhaps matching TRBD1 (5 bases). The germline V and J ends were trimmed by 4 bases and 0 bases, with 10 bases remaining between them. The CDR3 totals 14 residues. Germline CDR1 is MNHEY and CDR2 is SMNVEV (reference sequence).

V gene TRBV6-5 combines with J gene TRBJ1-2; maybe TRBD1 (5 bases). Trimming took off 5 bases at V and 8 bases at J, with 9 bases between the two ends. The CDR3 totals 11 residues. Germline assignment: CDR1 MNHEY and CDR2 SVGAGI. For the CDR3, the DNA is TGTGCCAGCAGTGCAGGGTACGGCTACACCTTC. This gives the protein CASSAGYGYTF.

CDR3 region: CSVLVVSEAYGYTF. The CDR3 bases are TGCAGCGTTTTGGTAGTGTCAGAGGCCTATGGCTACACCTTC. The chain recombines TRBV29-1 with TRBJ1-2; D not certain. V was clipped by 5 bases and J by 4 bases, with 17 bases between them. The CDR3 contains 14 residues. Germline lookup yields CDR1 SQVTM and CDR2 ANQGSEA.

This chain connects TRBV11-3 to TRBJ2-7, with unresolved D. This CDR3 region has 14 residues. Germline CDR1 and CDR2: SGHNT and YENEEA. Trimming stripped 3 bases from V and 0 bases from J, with 9 bases between. CDR3 DNA: TGTGCCAGCAGCTTTATACAGCTCTCCTACGAGCAGTACTTC. Residues: CASSFIQLSYEQYF.

V is TRBV10-3 and J is TRBJ1-2, with TRBD1 matching over 7 bases. CDR1 and CDR2 (germline): ENHRY, SYGVKD. There are 15 residues in the CDR3. Trimming at V came to 4 bases and at J to 3 bases, leaving 8 bases not matched to a gene. CDR3 amino acids: CAISVTSQGDYGYTF. The CDR3, as DNA: TGTGCCATCAGTGTGACGAGTCAGGGGGACTATGGCTACACCTTC.

J is TRBJ2-2 and V is TRBV29-1; D is undetermined. The CDR3 is 13 amino acids. Germline V gives CDR1 SQVTM, CDR2 ANQGSEA. Trimming removed 7 bases from V and 0 bases from J, with 9 bases in between. In DNA, the CDR3 is TGCAGCGCCACAGATACGAACACCGGGGAGCTGTTTTTT. Translating it yields CSATDTNTGELFF.

The chain is built from TRBV6-6 and TRBJ1-1, with TRBD1 as a possible D gene (5 bases). Germline V gene lookup returns CDR1 MNHNY and CDR2 SVGAGI (reference sequence). The ends were cut back, 2 bases at V and 4 bases at J, with 11 bases in the middle. The CDR3 loop spans 14 amino acids. CDR3 region: CASSYNMGGTEAFF. As DNA, the CDR3 is TGTGCCAGCAGTTACAATATGGGGGGCACTGAAGCTTTCTTT.

V usage is TRBV5-3 and J usage is TRBJ1-2, with 9 bases aligning to TRBD1. TRBV5-3 belongs to the ORF category, with a function that is uncertain. This CDR3 comprises 15 residues. V trimming: 2 bases; J trimming: 4 bases; junction bases outside the gene matches: 6. This CDR3 reads CARSLPGQGIYGYTF. The CDR3 coding sequence is TGTGCCAGAAGCTTACCGGGACAGGGTATCTATGGCTACACCTTC.

The chain is built from TRBV5-1 and TRBJ1-1; D uncertain. V was trimmed by 6 bases and J by 0 bases, leaving 12 bases between them. Looked up from germline, CDR1 is SGHRS and CDR2 is YFSETQ. The CDR3 sequence is 14 residues long. The CDR3 region has the DNA TGCGCCAGCACCGCAAGGACCATGAACACTGAAGCTTTCTTT. Encoded protein: CASTARTMNTEAFF.

The rearrangement joins TRBV7-2 to TRBJ1-2; TRBD1 aligns across 7 bases. Per germline, CDR1 SGHTA and CDR2 FQGNSA. Trimming took 5 bases from V and 3 from J; bases not matched to a gene: 12. The CDR3 has 16 residues. CDR3 sequence reads: CASSPTGDRGHYGYTF. The CDR3 DNA reads TGTGCCAGCAGCCCCACAGGGGACCGAGGCCACTATGGCTACACCTTC. Using reference TRBV7-2 and TRBJ1-2 for the parts outside the CDR3, the full variable domain is GAGVSQSPSNKVTEKGKDVELRCDPISGHTALYWYRQSLGQGLEFLIYFQGNSAPDKSGLPSDRFSAERTGGSVSTLTIQRTQQEDSAVYLCASSPTGDRGHYGYTFGSGTRLTVV.